This record concerns one T cell receptor beta chain sequence. Here immunoSEQ multiplex PCR was the method, and the copy in TCRdb shows in-frame clones only, minus some. The repertoire has about 180,000 clones, about 86% of them found once; the top ten carry roughly 10%. The sample is drawn from a study of T cell responses to AZD1222 COVID-19 vaccine. The CDR3 length is 14 residues. Between the trimmed V and J ends, which lost 0 bases and 3 bases, there was a span of 11 bases. Per the germline V gene, CDR1 is GTSNPN and CDR2 is SVGIG (reference sequence). The sample consisted of peripheral blood, taken 28 days after the second AZD1222 dose. The receptor's source is an adult who received the AZD1222 COVID-19 vaccine. The J gene is TRBJ1-2, the V gene TRBV30; D gene ambiguous. The CDR3, as DNA: TGTGCCTGGAGTGTTCCCGACGGGTACTATGGCTACACCTTC. It specifies CAWSVPDGYYGYTF.